A single sample gave rise to the 28 T cell receptor beta chains below, sequenced in a study of blood T cell repertoires in COVID-19. Produced via immunoSEQ multiplex PCR; TCRdb's table is partial and in-frame only. There are roughly 320,000 clones in the sample; 85% to 90% occur only once, and 1.8% lies in the top ten. What was sequenced was peripheral blood. Every receptor here comes from a woman aged 25 to 39 with COVID-19, enrolled during active disease.

The chain employs TRBV21-1 and TRBJ1-4; TRBD1 is the table's D call, not checked against the DNA. TRBV21-1 is a documented pseudogene. The CDR3 has 16 residues. CDR3 residues: CASSPPQGAANEKLFF. The CDR3 DNA reads TGTGCCAGCAGCCCTCCTCAGGGGGCGGCTAATGAAAAACTGTTTTTT.

This chain connects TRBV13 to TRBJ2-3; 11 bases are shared with TRBD2. The CDR3 is 16 residues long. Per germline, CDR1 PRHDT and CDR2 FYEKMQ (reference sequence). V trimming: 0 bases; J trimming: 4 bases; junction bases outside the gene matches: 3. DNA for the CDR3: TGTGCCAGCAGCTTAGGAGCGACTAGCGGGGCAGATACGCAGTATTTT. It specifies CASSLGATSGADTQYF.

The rearrangement links TRBV13 to TRBJ2-1, with a tentative D call TRBD2 (6 bases). The length of the CDR3 is 15 residues. V lost 8 bases, J lost 0 bases, and 14 bases lay in between. Germline CDR1 PRHDT, CDR2 FYEKMQ (reference sequence). The CDR3 protein is CASSAGRASYNEQFF. DNA of the CDR3: TGTGCCAGCTCCGCGGGAAGGGCCTCCTACAATGAGCAGTTCTTC.

This chain uses TRBV27 with TRBJ1-2; TRBD1 aligns across 10 bases. V trimming: 6 bases; J trimming: 8 bases; junction bases outside the gene matches: 9. Germline assignment: CDR1 MNHEY and CDR2 SMNVEV (reference sequence). The CDR3 extends over 14 amino acids. The CDR3 spells CASSRDRGLGGYTF. The CDR3 DNA reads as TGTGCCAGCAGCCGGGACAGGGGTCTGGGGGGCTACACCTTC.

J is TRBJ2-1 and V is TRBV9, with 15 bases matching TRBD2. The germline V gene has CDR1 SGDLS and CDR2 YYNGEE. V lost 4 bases, J lost 9 bases, and 2 bases stayed unmatched. The CDR3 has 14 amino acids. The CDR3, as DNA: TGTGCCAGCAGCATGGGACTAGCGGGGGGTGAGCAGTTCTTC. Translated, it gives CASSMGLAGGEQFF.

The chain has TRBV9 and TRBJ1-6; 7 nucleotides match TRBD1. The J segment lost 4 bases and the V segment lost 3 bases, leaving 4 bases of the junction unmatched. The CDR3 consists of 15 residues. CDR1 and CDR2 from the germline V gene are SGDLS and YYNGEE. The CDR3: CASSEGGQYNSPLHF. Here the CDR3 DNA reads TGTGCCAGCAGCGAAGGGGGACAGTATAATTCACCCCTCCACTTT.

This chain uses TRBV11-3 with TRBJ1-6; D may be TRBD1 (6 bases). The V end lost 5 bases, the J end lost 6 bases, and 20 bases lay between the germline ends. The CDR3 is made up of 17 amino acids. The V gene's germline CDR1 is SGHNT and CDR2 YENEEA. The CDR3 DNA sequence: TGTGCCAGCAGCAGGGGGGGGAGATACTCCCTTAATTCACCCCTCCACTTT. It yields the protein CASSRGGRYSLNSPLHF.

The sample holds one count of this clone. The chain recombines TRBV2 with TRBJ1-1; 8 positions agree with TRBD1. V was pared by 6 bases and J by 8 bases, with 8 bases of the junction left unmatched. The CDR3 contains 13 residues. The germline gives CDR1 SNHLY, CDR2 FYNNEI. The CDR3 coding sequence is TGTGCCAGCAGATCGTCAGGGGGCGGCGAAGCTTTCTTT. Protein product: CASRSSGGGEAFF.

V usage is TRBV19 and J usage is TRBJ1-4; D gene unclear. Looked up from germline, CDR1 is LNHDA and CDR2 is SQIVND (reference sequence). The CDR3 is 14 residues long. Trimming stripped 3 bases from V and 8 bases from J, with 13 bases between. The CDR3 loop reads CASSMGREEEKLFF. Written as DNA, the CDR3 is TGTGCCAGTAGTATGGGTAGGGAGGAGGAAAAACTGTTTTTT.

The CDR3 sequence is CASSEIPTGRDRSYEQYV. The DNA of the CDR3 is TGTGCCAGCAGTGAAATCCCCACGGGCCGGGACAGATCCTACGAGCAGTACGTC. The chain has TRBV2 and TRBJ2-7, with 7 nucleotides matching TRBD1. V lost 2 bases, J lost 1 base, and 14 bases stayed unmatched. The germline V gene encodes CDR1 SNHLY and CDR2 FYNNEI. The CDR3 contains 18 residues.

This chain joins TRBV27 and TRBJ1-3, with TRBD1 identical over 8 bases. The CDR3 totals 15 residues. Germline loops: CDR1 MNHEY, CDR2 SMNVEV (reference sequence). The ends lost 6 bases at V and 6 bases at J; junction bases unmatched: 10. This chain's CDR3 is CASRRTSTGANTIYF. CDR3 bases: TGTGCCAGCAGAAGGACCTCGACAGGGGCAAACACCATATATTTT.

The chain combines TRBV18 with TRBJ1-2, with 7 positions matching TRBD1. This CDR3 has 15 amino acids. Germline V CDR1 and CDR2: KGHSH, LQKENI. V dropped 3 bases and J dropped 4; count of bases not matched to a gene: 8. Written as DNA, the CDR3 is TGTGCCAGCTCACCGTCAGACAGGGCCATCTATGGCTACACCTTC. The encoded protein is CASSPSDRAIYGYTF.

This chain uses TRBV12-5 with TRBJ2-3, with D uncertain. V was clipped by 4 bases and J by 6 bases, with 8 bases between them. This CDR3 has 12 amino acids. CDR1 and CDR2 (germline): LGHNT, FRNRAP. The CDR3 sequence: CASGSYLDTQYF. The CDR3 nucleotides are TGTGCTAGTGGTTCTTACTTGGATACGCAGTATTTT.

The CDR3 nucleotides are TGTGCCATCTCGGACAGGGCGGGCTATGGCTACACCTTC. Translated, it gives CAISDRAGYGYTF. The rearrangement links TRBV24-1 to TRBJ1-2; 8 bases agree with TRBD1. J gave up 4 bases and V 11 bases, and 8 bases lay outside the gene matches. The CDR3 has 13 amino acids. Looked up from germline, CDR1 is KGHDR and CDR2 is SFDVKD.

This chain links TRBV9 with TRBJ2-1; 10 bases line up with TRBD2. V was pared by 4 bases and J by 2 bases, with 3 bases of the junction left unmatched. This CDR3 has 15 residues. Germline assignment: CDR1 SGDLS and CDR2 YYNGEE. CDR3 DNA sequence: TGTGCCAGCAGCCCCAGCGGGGGGGCCTACAATGAGCAGTTCTTC. Residues: CASSPSGGAYNEQFF.

J is TRBJ1-1 and V is TRBV3-1 (or the pseudogene TRBV3-2); possibly TRBD1 for D (6 bases). This CDR3 contains 14 residues. CDR1 is LGHDT, CDR2 YNNKEL, per germline (reference sequence). V was pared by 3 bases and J by 4 bases, with 12 bases between. CDR3 region: CASSQARGSTEAFF. In DNA, the CDR3 is TGTGCCAGCAGCCAGGCCAGGGGAAGCACTGAAGCTTTCTTT.

The chain recombines TRBV28 with TRBJ1-5; perhaps TRBD1 as D (5 bases). Germline-derived CDR1 and CDR2 are MDHEN and SYDVKM. The CDR3 totals 17 residues. Trimming cost V 1 base and J 3 bases, with 16 bases left between them. CDR3 region: CASSLSEWGRFNQPQHF. CDR3 bases: TGTGCCAGCAGTTTATCCGAGTGGGGCAGATTCAATCAGCCCCAGCATTTT.

In the case of this clone: Other DNA sequences within the sample encode an identical CDR3. V usage is TRBV11-3 and J usage is TRBJ2-1; 9 bases are a match to TRBD2. The trim removed 2 bases at V and 7 bases at J, leaving 6 bases unmatched. This CDR3 has 15 amino acids. From germline, CDR1 is SGHNT and CDR2 YENEEA. The CDR3 coding sequence is TGTGCCAGCAGCTTAAGAGGTAGCGGGGGTAATGAGCAGTTCTTC. It encodes CASSLRGSGGNEQFF.

The CDR3 region is CASSIDRGGYEQYF. CDR3 DNA sequence: TGTGCCAGCAGTATCGACAGGGGGGGTTACGAGCAGTACTTC. This chain joins TRBV6-5 and TRBJ2-7; 9 bases are a match to TRBD1. CDR3 length: 14 amino acids. The trim removed 5 bases at V and 4 bases at J, leaving 6 bases unmatched. Germline V gene data show CDR1 as MNHEY and CDR2 as SVGAGI.

The CDR3 reads CASSHHPQGLAYEQYF. The CDR3 DNA is TGTGCCAGCAGCCACCACCCACAGGGTTTAGCCTACGAGCAGTACTTC. The chain links TRBV3-1 (or the pseudogene TRBV3-2) to TRBJ2-7; D perhaps matches TRBD1 (6 bases). The CDR3 loop spans 16 amino acids. V was shortened by 3 bases and J by 2 bases, with 17 bases between the two germline ends. CDR1 and CDR2 from the germline V gene are LGHDT and YNNKEL (reference sequence).

The chain couples TRBV7-8 to TRBJ1-2, with D unresolved. The germline gives CDR1 SGHVS, CDR2 FQNEAQ. The CDR3 totals 16 residues. V gave up 5 bases and J gave up 5 bases, with 21 bases separating them. DNA of the CDR3: TGTGCCAGCAGCCAAGACGAGAGGAAGATTGATTATGGCTACACCTTC. This codes for CASSQDERKIDYGYTF.

This clone showed up just a few times. The gene calls are TRBV7-2 and TRBJ1-2; D perhaps matches TRBD1 (6 bases). V lost 1 base and J lost 5, with 14 bases in between. Germline CDR1 is SGHTA and CDR2 is FQGNSA. The CDR3 extends over 15 amino acids. DNA of the CDR3: TGTGCCAGCAGCTTAGACGGGGGGCAGTGGTATGGCTACACCTTC. Its protein is CASSLDGGQWYGYTF. Full variable domain (missing parts from reference TRBV7-2 and TRBJ1-2): GAGVSQSPSNKVTEKGKDVELRCDPISGHTALYWYRQSLGQGLEFLIYFQGNSAPDKSGLPSDRFSAERTGGSVSTLTIQRTQQEDSAVYLCASSLDGGQWYGYTFGSGTRLTVV.

This chain links TRBV6-5 with TRBJ2-7, with D possibly TRBD1 on 6 matching bases. V was shortened by 10 bases and J by 2 bases, with 18 bases between the two germline ends. The CDR3 sequence is 14 residues long. Germline lookup yields CDR1 MNHEY and CDR2 SVGAGI. The CDR3 nucleotides read TGTGCCACAAAAGGGGGACGGACAGCCTACGAGCAGTACGTC. Translated: CATKGGRTAYEQYV.

This clone was found once. V gene TRBV6-2 or TRBV6-3 combines with J gene TRBJ1-6; tentatively, D is TRBD1 (5 bases). The germline V and J ends were trimmed by 5 bases and 5 bases, with 10 bases remaining between them. From germline, CDR1 is MNHEY and CDR2 SVGEGT. This CDR3 contains 14 residues. DNA of the CDR3: TGTGCCAGCAGTGGACACGTGGATAATTCACCCCTCCACTTT. It translates to CASSGHVDNSPLHF.

The rearrangement joins TRBV6-5 to TRBJ1-2, with 7 positions matching TRBD1. This CDR3 contains 16 residues. Germline CDR1 reads MNHEY; CDR2 reads SVGAGI. The junction had 12 bases not matched to a gene; V was cut back by 0 bases and J by 8 bases. CDR3 nucleotides: TGTGCCAGCAGTTACTCATCCGGTGGGGCAGGGGGAGGCTACACCTTC. It is translated as CASSYSSGGAGGGYTF.

The chain is built from TRBV7-2 and TRBJ2-1; TRBD1 is a possible D gene (5 bases). Germline assignment: CDR1 SGHTA and CDR2 FQGNSA. CDR3 length: 15 amino acids. Trimming removed 4 bases at V and 6 bases at J, with 16 bases between. The CDR3 DNA is TGTGCCAGCAGCTCCACAGGTCCCCCAACCAATGAGCAGTTCTTC. Residues: CASSSTGPPTNEQFF.

V is TRBV7-9 and J is TRBJ2-5; TRBD1 aligns across 7 bases. Germline CDR1 SEHNR, CDR2 FQNEAQ (reference sequence). The CDR3 extends over 14 amino acids. After removal of 4 bases from V and 1 base from J, the junction contained 3 bases not matched to a gene. Here the CDR3 reads CASSSRDSQETQYF. The CDR3 DNA reads as TGTGCCAGCAGCTCCCGGGACAGCCAAGAGACCCAGTACTTC.

This clone was recorded only once. V usage is TRBV7-9 and J usage is TRBJ1-3; D is unresolved. CDR1 is SEHNR and CDR2 is FQNEAQ in the germline V gene (reference sequence). V was cut by 5 bases and J by 0 bases, with 8 bases left in between. The CDR3 has 14 amino acids. CDR3 DNA sequence: TGTGCCAGCAGCCATGACAACTCTGGAAACACCATATATTTT. It yields the protein CASSHDNSGNTIYF.